This T cell receptor (beta chain) was retrieved from a study of blood T cell repertoires in COVID-19. The wider study: COVID-19 samples collected from the United States, Italy and Spain covered acute and convalescent phases. T cells, B-cell-depleted T cells, or PBMCs provided the cDNA or gDNA that served as material.

The length of the CDR3 is 12 residues. V lost 8 bases to trimming and J lost 4 bases, with 9 bases between them. Germline CDR1 reads ENHRY; CDR2 reads SYGVKD. Donors in Cohort 3 counted as recovered after two negative PCRs, clearance, or symptom resolution. Profiled with immunoSEQ multiplex PCR; TCRdb holds only in-frame clones, not every one. The repertoire includes around 150,000 clones, 85% of them detected once, and 6.2% sits in the top ten. Sequences were obtained from PBMCs or T cells enriched from blood (not recorded which). This chain links TRBV10-3 with TRBJ1-5, with no clear D. The origin of this receptor is a woman aged 35 to 49 who had recovered from COVID-19. The CDR3 DNA reads as TGTGCCATCGCCACAGTTAATCAGCCCCAGCATTTT. This gives the protein CAIATVNQPQHF.